The 27 T cell receptor beta chains below come from one sample, sequenced in a study of CD8 T cells in ankylosing spondylitis. TCRdb called the 5' RACE reads again in MiXCR, with one record for every CDR3 protein. There are 150,000 or so distinct CDR3 sequences in the sample; approximately 20% occur only once, and under 9% lies in the top ten. Sequencing input: blood, either unsorted or a sorted T cell fraction (not recorded which). The source of these receptors is a male donor with ankylosing spondylitis or in good health (not recorded which).

Ten or more counts support this clonotype. The chain uses TRBV10-3 and TRBJ2-3; D is uncertain. V was shortened by 4 bases and J by 6 bases, with 14 bases between the two germline ends. The V gene's germline CDR1 is ENHRY and CDR2 SYGVKD. The CDR3 has 14 amino acids. CDR3: CAISVSSPQDTQYF. CDR3 sequence (DNA): TGTGCCATCAGTGTATCATCCCCGCAGGATACGCAGTATTTT.

This clonotype was observed many times. The chain joins TRBV5-1 to TRBJ2-1; unclear D gene. V was cut by 2 bases and J by 1 base, with 7 bases left in between. CDR1 SGHRS and CDR2 YFSETQ come from the germline V gene. The length of the CDR3 is 14 residues. CDR3 amino acids: CASSLLPSYNEQFF. CDR3 sequence (DNA): TGCGCCAGCAGCTTACTACCGTCCTACAATGAGCAGTTCTTC.

This clonotype occurred a few times. The CDR3: CASSLDPVGYGYTF. The CDR3, as DNA: TGTGCCAGCAGCTTAGACCCTGTCGGCTATGGCTACACCTTC. The V call is TRBV11-2, the J call TRBJ1-2; D gene ambiguous. The CDR3 is 14 residues long. Germline values: CDR1 SGHAT, CDR2 FQNNGV. V was shortened by 0 bases and J by 4 bases, with 9 bases between the two germline ends.

The V gene is TRBV7-3, the J gene TRBJ1-3; 7 bases line up with TRBD1. Germline trimming cut 3 bases from V and 4 bases from J; bases unmatched to any gene: 3. Germline V gene data show CDR1 as SGHTA and CDR2 as FQGTGA. The CDR3 spans 14 residues. The CDR3 is CASSLTGQGNTIYF. DNA of the CDR3: TGTGCCAGCAGCTTGACGGGACAGGGAAACACCATATATTTT.

This clonotype was counted between two and nine times. This chain connects TRBV5-1 to TRBJ2-7, with D perhaps given as TRBD1 or TRBD2 (6 bases each). Looked up from germline, CDR1 is SGHRS and CDR2 is YFSETQ. The CDR3 covers 13 residues. Trimming removed 7 bases from V and 3 bases from J, with 14 bases in between. In DNA, the CDR3 is TGCGCCAGCTACGGGGGCAATAGCTACGAGCAGTACTTC. Translated: CASYGGNSYEQYF.

This rearrangement joins TRBV12-3 or TRBV12-4 to TRBJ2-5; D remains unclear. This CDR3 spans 14 amino acids. Trimming took off 6 bases at V and 5 bases at J, with 16 bases between the two ends. CDR3: CASSPSDSVETQYF. The CDR3 DNA sequence: TGTGCCAGCAGCCCTTCAGACTCTGTGGAGACCCAGTACTTC.

This clonotype was seen at least ten times. V and J are TRBV10-3 and TRBJ2-2; 14 positions agree with TRBD2. Trimming removed 3 bases from V and 3 bases from J; junction bases left unmatched: 9. This CDR3 has 19 amino acids. Germline CDR1 reads ENHRY; CDR2 reads SYGVKD. CDR3 region: CAISEGLAGGHEDTGELFF. The CDR3 nucleotides are TGTGCCATCAGTGAAGGACTAGCGGGAGGACACGAGGACACCGGGGAGCTGTTTTTT.

V usage is TRBV5-1 and J usage is TRBJ1-4, with D maybe TRBD1 (5 bases). The CDR3 consists of 15 residues. The germline gives CDR1 SGHRS, CDR2 YFSETQ. V lost 3 bases and J lost 3, with 12 bases in between. CDR3 loop: CASSSSGGANEKLFF. In DNA form, the CDR3 reads TGCGCCAGCAGCTCCTCGGGGGGAGCTAATGAAAAACTGTTTTTT. The entire variable domain, with the rest obtained from reference TRBV5-1 and TRBJ1-4, is as follows: KAGVTQTPRYLIKTRGQQVTLSCSPISGHRSVSWYQQTPGQGLQFLFEYFSETQRNKGNFPGRFSGRQFSNSRSEMNVSTLELGDSALYLCASSSSGGANEKLFFGSGTQLSVL.

This clonotype came up many times. V gene TRBV19 combines with J gene TRBJ2-2, with 10 nucleotides matching TRBD2. Per the germline V gene, CDR1 is LNHDA and CDR2 is SQIVND (reference sequence). The V segment lost 5 bases and the J segment 5 bases; nucleotides outside the gene matches: 5. This CDR3 region has 15 residues. This CDR3 reads CASSAGLARTGELFF. DNA of the CDR3: TGTGCCAGTAGTGCGGGACTAGCGAGGACCGGGGAGCTGTTTTTT.

This clonotype was found many times. V and J are TRBV5-1 and TRBJ2-3, with D uncertain. With 0 bases removed from V and 0 bases from J, the gap between germline ends came to 14 bases. The CDR3 loop spans 17 amino acids. Germline assignment: CDR1 SGHRS and CDR2 YFSETQ. The CDR3 region has the DNA TGCGCCAGCAGCTTGGCCCCTCTTGGGCGGAGCACAGATACGCAGTATTTT. Translating gives CASSLAPLGRSTDTQYF.

The rearrangement uses TRBV6-1 and TRBJ1-5; 9 bases agree with TRBD1. The CDR3 has 17 amino acids. Germline values: CDR1 MNHNS, CDR2 SASEGT. Unmatched junction bases numbered 13, after V lost 6 bases and J lost 4 bases. This chain's CDR3 is CASSTGTGPDRNQPQHF. The CDR3 nucleotides read TGTGCCAGCAGCACCGGGACAGGGCCCGATCGGAATCAGCCCCAGCATTTT.

This clonotype was detected ten times or more. This chain joins TRBV24-1 and TRBJ2-1, with a weak D call TRBD2 (6 bases). Per the germline V gene, CDR1 is KGHDR and CDR2 is SFDVKD. Trimming cost V 5 bases and J 8 bases, with 12 bases left between them. CDR3 length: 13 residues. CDR3 amino acids: CATSVSGEDEQFF. Here the CDR3 DNA reads TGTGCCACCAGTGTATCGGGAGAGGATGAGCAGTTCTTC.

V usage is TRBV7-2 and J usage is TRBJ2-7; D might be TRBD1 (5 bases). The germline V and J ends were trimmed by 5 bases and 2 bases, with 10 bases remaining between them. The CDR3 spans 13 residues. The germline CDR1 and CDR2 sequences are SGHTA and FQGNSA. CDR3 in amino acids: CASSVGAAYEQYF. The CDR3, as DNA: TGTGCCAGCAGCGTAGGGGCTGCCTACGAGCAGTACTTC.

This rearrangement joins TRBV18 to TRBJ1-1; D might be TRBD1 (6 bases). The germline gives CDR1 KGHSH, CDR2 LQKENI. V was trimmed by 3 bases and J by 5 bases, leaving 16 bases between them. CDR3 length: 15 residues. The CDR3 region has the DNA TGTGCCAGCTCACCTCCCACAGGGTACCTTACTGAAGCTTTCTTT. It yields the protein CASSPPTGYLTEAFF.

This clonotype was detected many times. The V gene is TRBV7-8, the J gene TRBJ2-7; D uncertain. The CDR3 sequence is 11 residues long. Germline lookup yields CDR1 SGHVS and CDR2 FQNEAQ. V was clipped by 4 bases and J by 10 bases, with 11 bases between them. CDR3 sequence: CASSSSFDQYF. CDR3 coding DNA: TGTGCCAGCAGCTCGAGCTTCGATCAGTACTTC.

The rearrangement joins TRBV12-3 or TRBV12-4 to TRBJ1-3, with D possibly TRBD1 on 5 matching bases. V shed 7 bases and J shed 4 bases, with 17 bases lying between them. The CDR3 runs to 15 residues. Here the CDR3 DNA reads TGTGCCAGCACCTCCTCTGGGGGGAACGGAAACACCATATATTTT. This sequence encodes CASTSSGGNGNTIYF.

This chain links TRBV20-1 with TRBJ2-5; no clear D. Germline V gene sequence: CDR1 DFQATT, CDR2 SNEGSKA (reference sequence). Trimming stripped 2 bases from V and 5 bases from J, with 9 bases between. This CDR3 is 12 amino acids long. The CDR3 coding sequence is TGCAGTGCTAGACCCCACCCGGAGACCCAGTACTTC. This codes for CSARPHPETQYF.

In this sample, this clonotype turned up many times. The chain recombines TRBV12-3 or TRBV12-4 with TRBJ2-1; no definite D call. The CDR3 length is 12 residues. V was shortened by 5 bases and J by 7 bases, with 9 bases between the two germline ends. In DNA form, the CDR3 reads TGTGCCAGCAGTCTAGGGTTAAATGAGCAGTTCTTC. Translation gives CASSLGLNEQFF.

The genes are TRBV6-1 and TRBJ1-5; TRBD1 matches at 10 bases. CDR1 and CDR2 (germline): MNHNS, SASEGT. V lost 6 bases to trimming and J lost 0 bases; unmatched junction nucleotides: 5. The CDR3 extends over 16 amino acids. CDR3 sequence reads: CASRTGTGASNQPQHF. Written as DNA, the CDR3 is TGTGCCAGCAGGACCGGGACAGGGGCTAGCAATCAGCCCCAGCATTTT.

This clonotype was picked up many times. J is TRBJ2-5 and V is TRBV20-1; unclear D gene. V lost 5 bases to trimming and J lost 6 bases, with 10 bases between them. CDR3 size: 11 residues. The germline gives CDR1 DFQATT, CDR2 SNEGSKA (reference sequence). The CDR3 coding sequence is TGCAGTGCTCCCGCCCCCCAGACCCAGTACTTC. This sequence encodes CSAPAPQTQYF.

This clonotype was counted ten times or more. V usage is TRBV27 and J usage is TRBJ2-5; D assignment may be TRBD1 or TRBD2 (5 bases each). Germline V lookup: CDR1 MNHEY, CDR2 SMNVEV (reference sequence). V lost 2 bases to trimming and J lost 5 bases, with 6 bases between them. This CDR3 is built from 12 residues. This CDR3 reads CASSLEGETQYF. DNA of the CDR3: TGTGCCAGCAGTTTAGAGGGGGAGACCCAGTACTTC.

The chain has TRBV29-1 and TRBJ1-1; D ambiguous. The germline gives CDR1 SQVTM, CDR2 ANQGSEA. CDR3 size: 12 residues. The V gene lost 0 bases and the J gene lost 11 bases, with 13 bases spanning the gap. CDR3 sequence reads: CSVEDGGLGAFF. CDR3 sequence (DNA): TGCAGCGTTGAAGATGGAGGGCTTGGGGCTTTCTTT.

This clonotype came up many times. This chain uses TRBV5-6 with TRBJ2-1; maybe TRBD2 (6 bases). Trimming pared 4 bases from V and 5 bases from J, leaving 7 bases between. Germline V gives CDR1 SGHDT, CDR2 YYEEEE. The CDR3 has 12 residues. This CDR3 is CASSGGNNEQFF. The CDR3, as DNA: TGTGCCAGCAGCGGCGGGAACAATGAGCAGTTCTTC.

This clonotype came up a few times. J is TRBJ2-1 and V is TRBV19; the D gene is possibly TRBD2 (5 bases). The V gene lost 3 bases and the J gene lost 3 bases, with 18 bases spanning the gap. The CDR3 is 17 amino acids. Germline-derived CDR1 and CDR2 are LNHDA and SQIVND (reference sequence). CDR3 nucleotide sequence: TGTGCCAGTAGTATGGGAGCAGGATGGAGTAGCTACAATGAGCAGTTCTTC. Translated, it gives CASSMGAGWSSYNEQFF.

This rearrangement joins TRBV4-1 to TRBJ2-1; 10 bases map to TRBD1. This CDR3 has 16 residues. The trim removed 4 bases at V and 8 bases at J, leaving 11 bases unmatched. Germline V gene sequence: CDR1 MGHRA, CDR2 YSYEKL. CDR3 amino acids: CASSPGGQGISYEQFF. The CDR3 nucleotides are TGCGCCAGCAGCCCGGGGGGACAGGGGATTTCGTATGAGCAGTTCTTC.

The V call is TRBV27, the J call TRBJ1-2, with TRBD1 matching 7 bases. From germline, CDR1 is MNHEY and CDR2 SMNVEV (reference sequence). The CDR3 is made up of 14 amino acids. Trimming removed 8 bases from V and 5 bases from J; junction bases left unmatched: 11. CDR3 DNA: TGTGCCAGCTCGAGCCAAGACAGGGCGTATGGCTACACCTTC. Translated, it gives CASSSQDRAYGYTF.

With regard to this clonotype: A read error may produce the germline difference seen at one junction end. The chain combines TRBV6-5 with TRBJ2-2; D is undetermined. Looked up from germline, CDR1 is MNHEY and CDR2 is SVGAGI. The CDR3 contains 16 residues. The chain's CDR3 is CASSYSHRRDTRELFF. The CDR3 nucleotides are TGTGCCAGCAGTTACTCGCACCGTAGAGACACCAGGGAGCTGTTTTTT.